This TCR beta chain came from a study of control samples from healthy donors and cancer patients (TCRdb year 2020). V is pared back by 3 bases and J by 7 bases, with 13 bases lying between the germline termini. Sequences KGHSH (CDR1) and LQKENI (CDR2) are obtained from the germline V gene. Counted from cysteine to phenylalanine, this CDR3 has 15 amino acids. Just the 45-base CDR3 DNA is kept, in frame starting at base 1. Receptor amplification or capture employed the immunoSEQ multiplex PCR assay. TCRdb took over this immuneACCESS table, retaining in-frame rearrangements with V and J assigned. Such tables are incomplete; in checked studies, under half of the missing clones stem from an unresolved V gene, and the remainder is unexplained. The sample contains some 200,000 clones, approximately 92% of them found a single time. The ten biggest clones cover more than 1.1% of the sample. Of note for this clone: Its antigen remains undetermined. The sample holds no much larger clone one base away, and base qualities are not on file.

This receptor was identified in a man younger than 35 in good health. This receptor chain uses TRBV18 and TRBJ1-6, with TRBD1 as a weak D call on 6 bases. The sample was blood. CDR3 region: CASSPEAGANSPLHF. The DNA sequence is as follows: TGTGCCAGCTCACCTGAGGCAGGGGCGAATTCACCCCTCCACTTT. With all but the CDR3 taken from the reference TRBV18 and TRBJ1-6 genes, the full variable domain is: NAGVMQNPRHLVRRRGQEARLRCSPMKGHSHVYWYRQLPEEGLKFMVYLQKENIIDESGMPKERFSAEFPKEGPSILRIQQVVRGDSAAYFCASSPEAGANSPLHFGNGTRLTVT.